This T cell receptor beta chain was obtained from a study of CD8 T cells in ankylosing spondylitis. Findings and limits, study-wide: Clones linked to the disease showed a CD8+ phenotype. They occurred at relatively low frequencies in peripheral blood. Reactive arthritis synovial fluid and blood were previously reported to contain some motif variants. In ankylosing spondylitis patients, matched synovial fluid reportedly showed significant enrichment of disease-linked clones. Seemingly distinctive of ankylosing spondylitis blood was a TCR beta motif formed by eight highly homologous variants.

Comments on this clonotype: Its antigen is still unknown.

Quantitative 5'-RACE with molecular barcodes produced the TCR beta libraries. MiXCR was run by TCRdb on the 5' RACE reads, yielding one entry per CDR3 protein. The sample carries some 400,000 distinct CDR3 sequences, around 24% recorded once. This clonotype originated in a male donor with ankylosing spondylitis. Sequencing used blood, either unsorted or a sorted T cell fraction (not recorded which).

CDR3 in amino acids: CASSRGGQGARAFF. CDR3 nucleotide sequence: TGTGCCAGCAGTCGGGGAGGTCAGGGGGCGCGGGCTTTCTTT. This chain uses TRBV27 with TRBJ1-1, with 8 nucleotides matching TRBD1. Germline V CDR1 and CDR2: MNHEY, SMNVEV (reference sequence). Trimming at V came to 5 bases and at J to 11 bases, leaving 13 bases not matched to a gene. This CDR3 region has 14 residues.